A single T cell receptor beta chain is shown here with its context. The sample originates from a study of blood T cell repertoires in COVID-19. The CDR3 extends over 15 amino acids. The J segment lost 5 bases and the V segment lost 7 bases, leaving 8 bases of the junction unmatched. The germline gives CDR1 KGHDR, CDR2 SFDVKD. Sequencing was performed with immunoSEQ multiplex PCR; in TCRdb, only in-frame clones are kept and a portion is missing. The sample records about 75,000 clones, about 90% being singletons. This clonotype was obtained from a human donor in a cohort sampled during active COVID-19. V gene TRBV24-1 combines with J gene TRBJ2-2; 8 bases are shared with TRBD1. Input material: peripheral blood. In nucleotides, the CDR3 is TGTGCCACCAGCCGGACAGGGAAAGATACCGGGGAGCTGTTTTTT. This codes for CATSRTGKDTGELFF.